These 3 T cell receptor beta chains originate from one sample sequenced in a study of identical twins. One entry per CDR3 protein, called by TCRdb with MiXCR from the 5' RACE reads. The profile shows roughly 1.6 million distinct CDR3 sequences, around a third of them singletons. Material for sequencing was cord blood. Receptors originate from a newborn girl in good health.

The CDR3 loop reads CASSPTSGPSSYNEQFF. CDR3 coding DNA: TGTGCCAGCAGCCCCACTAGCGGCCCGAGCTCCTACAATGAGCAGTTCTTC. The V and J genes are TRBV3-1 and TRBJ2-1; 8 bases match TRBD2. Per the germline V gene, CDR1 is LGHDT and CDR2 is YNNKEL (reference sequence). The CDR3 has 17 residues. Germline trimming cut 4 bases from V and 0 bases from J; bases unmatched to any gene: 8.

The J gene is TRBJ2-7, the V gene TRBV7-9, with 11 bases matching TRBD1. Germline loops: CDR1 SEHNR, CDR2 FQNEAQ (reference sequence). Trimming at V came to 7 bases and at J to 2 bases, leaving 4 bases not matched to a gene. The CDR3 runs 14 residues. The CDR3 loop is CASIRTGGAYEQYF. The CDR3 DNA reads TGTGCCAGCATCCGGACAGGGGGCGCCTACGAGCAGTACTTC.

This clonotype showed up just a few times. A read error may produce the germline difference seen at one junction end. The chain links TRBV14 to TRBJ2-3; a weak D match, TRBD1 (6 bases). Germline V CDR1 and CDR2: SGHDN, FVKESK. The CDR3 runs 17 residues. The CDR3 loop reads CASNQLGQINRPDTQYF. CDR3 DNA: TGTGCCAGCAACCAACTTGGACAGATAAACCGACCAGATACGCAGTATTTT.